The present entry profiles one T cell receptor beta chain with its context. The antigen is not known. V lost 0 bases, J lost 5 bases, and 12 bases lay in between. CDR3 length: 14 residues. The germline CDR1 and CDR2 sequences are DFQATT and SNEGSKA (reference sequence). TCRdb recomputed calls from the 5' RACE reads with MiXCR, one row per CDR3 protein. The data show roughly 450,000 distinct CDR3 sequences, roughly 27% seen once. These data are taken from a study of CD8 T cells in ankylosing spondylitis. The study, taken as a whole, reports: Ankylosing spondylitis blood appeared to be characterized by a TCR beta motif of about 8 highly homologous variants.

The chain is built from TRBV20-1 and TRBJ2-3, with a tentative D call TRBD2 (5 bases). The sequenced material came from blood, either unsorted or a sorted T cell fraction (not recorded which). The clonotype was recovered from a male donor with ankylosing spondylitis. The CDR3 loop is CSARDGLAGDTQYF. As DNA, the CDR3 is TGCAGTGCTAGAGATGGGCTAGCTGGAGATACGCAGTATTTT.